This T cell receptor beta chain is from a study of T cells after yellow fever vaccination. Background on the study: For low cell numbers, libraries were made with SMART-Seq v4 Ultra Low Input.

This clonotype was counted at least ten times. The target antigen is unknown. Points from the study as a whole: The booster response re-showed most primary clones: about 96% CD4, approximately 90% CD8.

UMIs were added to TCR cDNA along with a universal primer site when it was made by 5'RACE template switching. TCRdb redid the calling of the 5' RACE reads with MiXCR, one entry per CDR3 protein. The table shows roughly 110,000 distinct CDR3 sequences, with more than 7.5% occurring only once. This receptor was obtained from a man between 25 and 39 years old who received the YFV17D yellow fever vaccine. The sequencing here drew on CD8+ T cells sorted from PBMCs, taken 45 days after the yellow fever booster vaccination.

CDR3 protein: CSAPVAGGPSYEQYF. CDR3 DNA sequence: TGCAGTGCACCAGTAGCGGGAGGGCCCTCCTACGAGCAGTACTTC. The chain uses TRBV20-1 and TRBJ2-7; 11 bases are a match to TRBD2. The trim removed 6 bases at V and 0 bases at J, leaving 7 bases unmatched. This CDR3 is 15 amino acids long. Germline V gene sequence: CDR1 DFQATT, CDR2 SNEGSKA (reference sequence).